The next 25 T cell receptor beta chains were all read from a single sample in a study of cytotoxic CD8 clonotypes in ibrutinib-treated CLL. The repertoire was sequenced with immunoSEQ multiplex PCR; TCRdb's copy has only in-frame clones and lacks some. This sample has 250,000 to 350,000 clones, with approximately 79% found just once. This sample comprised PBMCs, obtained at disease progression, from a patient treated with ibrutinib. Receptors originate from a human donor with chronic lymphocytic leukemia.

CDR3 DNA: TGTGCCAGCACTAAGGACTATGACGAGACCCAGTACTTC. Translated: CASTKDYDETQYF. The chain combines TRBV6-5 with TRBJ2-5; D may be TRBD2 (6 bases). The CDR3 extends over 13 amino acids. CDR1 is MNHEY and CDR2 is SVGAGI in the germline V gene. The germline V and J ends were trimmed by 7 bases and 5 bases, with 14 bases remaining between them.

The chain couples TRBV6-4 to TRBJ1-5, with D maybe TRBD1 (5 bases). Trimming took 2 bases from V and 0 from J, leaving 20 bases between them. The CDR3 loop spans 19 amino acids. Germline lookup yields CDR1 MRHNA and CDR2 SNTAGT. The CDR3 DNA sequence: TGTGCCAGCAGTGACGTGTTCCTTCAGGGATGGGATAGCAATCAGCCCCAGCATTTT. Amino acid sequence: CASSDVFLQGWDSNQPQHF.

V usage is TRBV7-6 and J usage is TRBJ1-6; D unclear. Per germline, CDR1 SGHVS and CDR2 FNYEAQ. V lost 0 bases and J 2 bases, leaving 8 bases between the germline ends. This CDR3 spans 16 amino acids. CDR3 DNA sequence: TGTGCCAGCAGCTTAGCTGGCGGGACCTATAATTCACCCCTCCACTTT. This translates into CASSLAGGTYNSPLHF.

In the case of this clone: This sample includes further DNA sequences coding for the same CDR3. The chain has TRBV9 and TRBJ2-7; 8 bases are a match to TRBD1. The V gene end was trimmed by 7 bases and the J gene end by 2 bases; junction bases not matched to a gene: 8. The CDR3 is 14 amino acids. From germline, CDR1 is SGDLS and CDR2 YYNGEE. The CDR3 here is CASSPGTGAYEQYF. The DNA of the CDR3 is TGTGCCAGCTCCCCCGGGACAGGAGCCTACGAGCAGTACTTC.

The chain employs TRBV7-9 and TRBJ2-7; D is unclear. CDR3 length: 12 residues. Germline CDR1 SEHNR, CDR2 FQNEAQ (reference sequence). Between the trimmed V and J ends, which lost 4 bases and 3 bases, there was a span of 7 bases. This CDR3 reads CASSSDIYEQYF. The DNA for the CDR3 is TGTGCCAGCAGCTCCGACATCTACGAGCAGTACTTC. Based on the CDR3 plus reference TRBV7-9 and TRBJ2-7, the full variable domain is DTGVSQNPRHKITKRGQNVTFRCDPISEHNRLYWYRQTLGQGPEFLTYFQNEAQLEKSRLLSDRFSAERPKGSFSTLEIQRTEQGDSAMYLCASSSDIYEQYFGPGTRLTVT.

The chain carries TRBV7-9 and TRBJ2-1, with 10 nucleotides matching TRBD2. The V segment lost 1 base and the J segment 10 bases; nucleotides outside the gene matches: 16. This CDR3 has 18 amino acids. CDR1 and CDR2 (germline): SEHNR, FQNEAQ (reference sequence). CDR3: CASSLVSPGLAGVWEQFF. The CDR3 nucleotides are TGTGCCAGCAGCTTAGTCTCACCGGGGCTAGCGGGAGTATGGGAGCAGTTCTTC.

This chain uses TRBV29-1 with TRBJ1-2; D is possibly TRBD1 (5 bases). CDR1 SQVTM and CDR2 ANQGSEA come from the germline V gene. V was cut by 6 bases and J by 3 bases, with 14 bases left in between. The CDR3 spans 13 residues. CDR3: CSVNDRNDYGYTF. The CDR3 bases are TGCAGCGTCAATGACAGAAATGACTATGGCTACACCTTC. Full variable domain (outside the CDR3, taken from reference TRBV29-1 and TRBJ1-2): SAVISQKPSRDICQRGTSLTIQCQVDSQVTMMFWYRQQPGQSLTLIATANQGSEATYESGFVIDKFPISRPNLTFSTLTVSNMSPEDSSIYLCSVNDRNDYGYTFGSGTRLTVV.

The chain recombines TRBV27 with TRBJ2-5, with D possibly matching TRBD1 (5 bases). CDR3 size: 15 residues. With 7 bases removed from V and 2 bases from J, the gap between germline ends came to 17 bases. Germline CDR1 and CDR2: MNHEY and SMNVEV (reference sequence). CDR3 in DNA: TGTGCCAGCACCCCTGGGATAGGGGTACAAGAGACCCAGTACTTC. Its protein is CASTPGIGVQETQYF.

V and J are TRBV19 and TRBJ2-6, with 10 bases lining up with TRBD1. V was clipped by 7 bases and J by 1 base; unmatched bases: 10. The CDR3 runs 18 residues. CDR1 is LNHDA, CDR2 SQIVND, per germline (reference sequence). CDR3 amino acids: CASKTVRQGASGANVLTF. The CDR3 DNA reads TGTGCCAGTAAGACAGTGAGACAGGGGGCTTCTGGGGCCAACGTCCTGACTTTC. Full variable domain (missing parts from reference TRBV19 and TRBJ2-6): DGGITQSPKYLFRKEGQNVTLSCEQNLNHDAMYWYRQDPGQGLRLIYYSQIVNDFQKGDIAEGYSVSREKKESFPLTVTSAQKNPTAFYLCASKTVRQGASGANVLTFGAGSRLTVL.

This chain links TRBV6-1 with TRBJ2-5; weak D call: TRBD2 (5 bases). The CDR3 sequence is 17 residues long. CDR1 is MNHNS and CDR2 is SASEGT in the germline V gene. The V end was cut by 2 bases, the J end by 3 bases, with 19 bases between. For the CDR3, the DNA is TGTGCCAGCAGTGAACGCAGACTCGGTCTCGGGAAAGAGACCCAGTACTTC. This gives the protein CASSERRLGLGKETQYF.

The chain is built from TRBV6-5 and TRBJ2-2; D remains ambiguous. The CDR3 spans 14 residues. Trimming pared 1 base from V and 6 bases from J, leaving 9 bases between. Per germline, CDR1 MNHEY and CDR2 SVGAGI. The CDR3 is CASSYLSQPGELFF. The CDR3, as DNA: TGTGCCAGCAGTTACTTATCGCAGCCCGGGGAGCTGTTTTTT.

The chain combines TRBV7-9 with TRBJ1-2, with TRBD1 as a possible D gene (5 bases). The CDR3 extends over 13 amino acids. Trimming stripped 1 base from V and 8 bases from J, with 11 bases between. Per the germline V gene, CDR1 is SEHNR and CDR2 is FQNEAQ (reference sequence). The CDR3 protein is CASSLGQGEGYTF. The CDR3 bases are TGTGCCAGCAGCTTAGGTCAAGGGGAGGGCTACACCTTC.

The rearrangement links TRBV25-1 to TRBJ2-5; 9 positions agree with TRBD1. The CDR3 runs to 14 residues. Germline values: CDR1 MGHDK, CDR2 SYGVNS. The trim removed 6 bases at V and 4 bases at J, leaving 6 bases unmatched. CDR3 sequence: CASRSTGGRETQYF. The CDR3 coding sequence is TGTGCCAGCAGATCGACAGGGGGGAGAGAGACCCAGTACTTC.

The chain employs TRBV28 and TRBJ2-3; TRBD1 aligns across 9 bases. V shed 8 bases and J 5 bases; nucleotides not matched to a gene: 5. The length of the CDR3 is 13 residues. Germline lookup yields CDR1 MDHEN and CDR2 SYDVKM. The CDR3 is CASHTGGLDTQYF. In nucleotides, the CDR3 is TGTGCCAGCCACACAGGGGGCCTAGATACGCAGTATTTT.

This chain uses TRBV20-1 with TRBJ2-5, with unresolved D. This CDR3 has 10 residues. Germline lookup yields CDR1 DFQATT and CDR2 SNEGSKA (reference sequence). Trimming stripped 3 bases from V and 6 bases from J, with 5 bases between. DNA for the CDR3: TGCAGTGCTAGGTTACAGACCCAGTACTTC. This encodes CSARLQTQYF.

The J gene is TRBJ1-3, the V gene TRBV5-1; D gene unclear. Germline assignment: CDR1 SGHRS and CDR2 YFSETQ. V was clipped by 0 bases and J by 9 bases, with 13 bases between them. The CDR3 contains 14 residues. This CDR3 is CASSLAGRPATIYF. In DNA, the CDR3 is TGCGCCAGCAGCTTGGCCGGCAGGCCGGCCACCATATATTTT.

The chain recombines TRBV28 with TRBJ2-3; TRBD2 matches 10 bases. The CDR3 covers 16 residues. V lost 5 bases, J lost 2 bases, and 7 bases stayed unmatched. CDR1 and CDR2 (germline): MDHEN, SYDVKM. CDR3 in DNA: TGTGCCAGCAGTGGGCAGCGGGAGGGCCCCACAGATACGCAGTATTTT. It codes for CASSGQREGPTDTQYF.

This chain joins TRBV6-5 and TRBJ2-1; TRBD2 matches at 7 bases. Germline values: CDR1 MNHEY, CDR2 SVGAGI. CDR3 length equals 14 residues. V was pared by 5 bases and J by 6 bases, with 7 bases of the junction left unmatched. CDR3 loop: CASSSGIRVNEQFF. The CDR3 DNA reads TGTGCCAGCAGTAGCGGGATCAGGGTCAATGAGCAGTTCTTC.

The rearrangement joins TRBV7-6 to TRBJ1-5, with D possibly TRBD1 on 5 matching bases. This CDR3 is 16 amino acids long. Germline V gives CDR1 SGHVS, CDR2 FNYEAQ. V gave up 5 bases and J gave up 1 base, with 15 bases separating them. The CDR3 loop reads CASSLRPGPSNQPQHF. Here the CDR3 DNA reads TGTGCCAGCAGCCTCCGTCCGGGACCAAGCAATCAGCCCCAGCATTTT. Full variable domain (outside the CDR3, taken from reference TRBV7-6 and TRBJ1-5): GAGVSQSPRYKVTKRGQDVALRCDPISGHVSLYWYRQALGQGPEFLTYFNYEAQQDKSGLPNDRFSAERPEGSISTLTIQRTEQRDSAMYRCASSLRPGPSNQPQHFGDGTRLSIL.

Here the CDR3 reads CASRGQGSGTYEQYF. DNA of the CDR3: TGTGCCAGCCGAGGGCAGGGTAGCGGAACCTACGAGCAGTACTTC. The genes are TRBV5-6 and TRBJ2-7; possible D gene TRBD2, 6 bases. This CDR3 is 15 amino acids long. Germline CDR1 and CDR2: SGHDT and YYEEEE. V lost 7 bases to trimming and J lost 2 bases, with 19 bases between them.

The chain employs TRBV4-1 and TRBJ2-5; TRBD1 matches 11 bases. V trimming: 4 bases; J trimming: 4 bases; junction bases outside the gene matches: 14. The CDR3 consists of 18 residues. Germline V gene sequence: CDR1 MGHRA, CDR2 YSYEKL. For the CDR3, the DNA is TGCGCCAGCAGCCCGTACTCCCCGGGACAGGGGGTTTTAGAGACCCAGTACTTC. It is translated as CASSPYSPGQGVLETQYF.

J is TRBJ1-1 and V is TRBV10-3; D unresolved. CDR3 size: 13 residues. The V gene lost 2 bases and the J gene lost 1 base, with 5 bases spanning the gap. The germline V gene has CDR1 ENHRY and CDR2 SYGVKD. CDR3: CAISEEQNTEAFF. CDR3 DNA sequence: TGTGCCATCAGTGAGGAGCAGAACACTGAAGCTTTCTTT.

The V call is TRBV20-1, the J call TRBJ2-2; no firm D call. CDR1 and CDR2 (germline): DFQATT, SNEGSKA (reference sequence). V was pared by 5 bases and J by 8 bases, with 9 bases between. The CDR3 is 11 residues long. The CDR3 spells CSAEHRGELFF. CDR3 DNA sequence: TGCAGTGCTGAGCACCGTGGGGAGCTGTTTTTT.

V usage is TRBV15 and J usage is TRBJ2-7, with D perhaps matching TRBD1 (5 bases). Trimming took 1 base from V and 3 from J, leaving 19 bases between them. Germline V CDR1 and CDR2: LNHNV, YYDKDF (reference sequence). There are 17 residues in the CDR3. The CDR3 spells CATSRGHRTTKSYEQYF. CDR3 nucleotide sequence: TGTGCCACCAGCAGAGGCCACCGGACAACTAAGAGCTACGAGCAGTACTTC.

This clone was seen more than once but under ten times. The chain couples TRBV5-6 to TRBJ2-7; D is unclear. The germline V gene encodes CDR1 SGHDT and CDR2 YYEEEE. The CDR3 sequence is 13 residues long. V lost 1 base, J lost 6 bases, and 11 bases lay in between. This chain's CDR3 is CASSLPSSGEQYF. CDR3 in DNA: TGTGCCAGCAGCTTGCCATCCTCCGGCGAGCAGTACTTC.